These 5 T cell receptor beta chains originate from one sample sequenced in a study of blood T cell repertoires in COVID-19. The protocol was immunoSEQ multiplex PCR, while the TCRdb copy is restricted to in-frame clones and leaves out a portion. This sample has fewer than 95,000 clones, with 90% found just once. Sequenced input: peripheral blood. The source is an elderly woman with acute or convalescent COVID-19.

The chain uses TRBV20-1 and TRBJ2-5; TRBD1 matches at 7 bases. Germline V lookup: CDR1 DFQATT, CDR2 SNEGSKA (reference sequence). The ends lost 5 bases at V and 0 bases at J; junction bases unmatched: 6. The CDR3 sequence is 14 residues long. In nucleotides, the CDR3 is TGCAGTGCTGGTGGGACAGCGTACCAAGAGACCCAGTACTTC. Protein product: CSAGGTAYQETQYF.

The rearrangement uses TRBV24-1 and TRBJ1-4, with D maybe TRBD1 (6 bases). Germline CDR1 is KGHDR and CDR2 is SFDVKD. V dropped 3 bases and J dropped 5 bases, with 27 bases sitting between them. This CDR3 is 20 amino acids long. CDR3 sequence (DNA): TGTGCCACCAGTGATATCCCCCGGACAGCTTCAAAAGGGGGAAATGAAAAACTGTTTTTT. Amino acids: CATSDIPRTASKGGNEKLFF.

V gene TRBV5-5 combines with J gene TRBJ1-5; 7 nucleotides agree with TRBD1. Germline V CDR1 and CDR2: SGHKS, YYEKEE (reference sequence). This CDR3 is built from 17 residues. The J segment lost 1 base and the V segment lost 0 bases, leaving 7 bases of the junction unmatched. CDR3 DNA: TGTGCCAGCAGCTTGGGACCACAGGGGAGAAGCAATCAGCCCCAGCATTTT. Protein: CASSLGPQGRSNQPQHF.

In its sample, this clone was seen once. Here the CDR3 DNA reads TGCAGCGTGGGACAGAGCCGAAACACTGAAGCTTTCTTT. It encodes CSVGQSRNTEAFF. This chain joins TRBV29-1 and TRBJ1-1; 7 bases agree with TRBD1. The germline V gene encodes CDR1 SQVTM and CDR2 ANQGSEA. The CDR3 runs 13 residues. J gave up 2 bases and V 6 bases, and 6 bases lay outside the gene matches.

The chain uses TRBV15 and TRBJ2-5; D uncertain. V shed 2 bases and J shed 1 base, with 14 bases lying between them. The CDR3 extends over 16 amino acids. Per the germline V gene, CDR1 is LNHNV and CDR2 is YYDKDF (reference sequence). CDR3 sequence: CATSRPGSATQETQYF. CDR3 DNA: TGTGCCACCAGCAGACCCGGGTCGGCTACCCAAGAGACCCAGTACTTC.